This TCR beta chain was recovered during a study of cytomegalovirus exposure and HLA in healthy donors. Only in-frame clones appear in the TCRdb table, and some are missing; sequencing was by immunoSEQ multiplex PCR. The sample yields about 160,000 clones, about four fifths seen once. Among the 120 or so subjects of the validation cohort, separate from the approximately 700-subject first cohort, were the donors. Study outcomes and limitations: Specificity for CMV antigens was confirmed in vitro for three of the CMV-associated chains. The majority of TCR sequences were rare, yet some public TCRs appeared in many donors.

On this clone itself: What it binds is unknown.

CDR1 and CDR2 from the germline V gene are SGHTA and FQGNSA. V dropped 2 bases and J dropped 6 bases, with 12 bases sitting between them. The CDR3 loop spans 14 amino acids. The V and J genes are TRBV7-2 and TRBJ2-3, with D uncertain. The TCR sequence derives from a man aged 25-45 years in good health and CMV-seropositive. Sequencing was done on a sample of PBMCs. The CDR3, as DNA: TGTGCCAGCAGCTTACAGCAGGCCGTGGATACGCAGTATTTT. Its translation: CASSLQQAVDTQYF.